The TCR beta chain under discussion was sequenced for a study of Tregs in tolerant kidney transplant recipients. Regarding the study as a whole: Tregs expanded with activated donor B cells seemed most donor-specific. This study did not directly address biological reproducibility.

The germline CDR1 and CDR2 sequences are MNHEY and SVGAGI. V trimming: 0 bases; J trimming: 4 bases; junction bases outside the gene matches: 6. The CDR3 consists of 15 residues. A remark on this clone: Its antigen is as yet unknown.

Related graft donors supplied nonmyeloablative bone marrow transplants, and mixed chimerism was transient. Unstimulated regulatory T cells (CD4+CD25+CD127-), CD4+CD25- non-regulatory cells, CD4 and CD8 cells were FACS-sorted from thawed PBMCs. Assay used: immunoSEQ multiplex PCR; TCRdb lists only in-frame clones, some missing. Of nearly 50,000 clones in the sample, roughly 89% were seen once. The chain recombines TRBV6-5 with TRBJ2-7, with 7 bases aligning to TRBD2. Sequenced here: CD8+ T cells from blood (PBMCs), sampled 12 months after the transplant. The sequence was collected from a human patient who received a combined kidney and bone marrow transplant. The graft donor may be the source of some T cells. As DNA, the CDR3 is TGTGCCAGCAGTTACTCGACTAGCCCTGCGTACGAGCAGTACTTC. It is translated as CASSYSTSPAYEQYF.